This record covers a single T cell receptor beta chain. CDR3 length: 15 residues. V dropped 0 bases and J dropped 4; count of bases not matched to a gene: 3. The germline V gene encodes CDR1 SGHRS and CDR2 YFSETQ. This sample is drawn from a study of identical twins. TCRdb re-called the 5' RACE reads with MiXCR, one entry per CDR3 protein. In the table there are about 530,000 distinct CDR3 sequences, about 20% of which are singletons. The same sample was also studied in work on yellow fever vaccine responses in identical twins.

The receptor comes from a woman under 30 in good health. This sequence joins TRBV5-1 and TRBJ2-1; 8 nucleotides line up with TRBD2. The sequencing input was CD4+ T cells sorted from blood. The CDR3 spells CASSLGGGKYNEQFF. The DNA for the CDR3 is TGCGCCAGCAGCTTGGGCGGGGGGAAGTACAATGAGCAGTTCTTC. Full variable domain (missing parts from reference TRBV5-1 and TRBJ2-1): KAGVTQTPRYLIKTRGQQVTLSCSPISGHRSVSWYQQTPGQGLQFLFEYFSETQRNKGNFPGRFSGRQFSNSRSEMNVSTLELGDSALYLCASSLGGGKYNEQFFGPGTRLTVL.